Presented here are 27 T cell receptor beta chains from one specimen sequenced in a study of response to subunit inactivated influenza vaccine. TCRdb processed the RT-PCR reads anew with MiXCR; each CDR3 protein has one entry. Here the sample spans hundreds of thousands of distinct CDR3 sequences, 11% being singletons. The same data also contributed to another study, on T cells expressing NK-cell markers. That source notes: UMI-tagged 5'RACE template switching yielded the TCR beta cDNA.

The sample here was PBMCs from blood, taken on the day of vaccination. These receptors all stem from a man between 45 and 60 years old who received an inactivated influenza vaccine.

The table lists this clonotype with many counts. The chain employs TRBV5-1 and TRBJ2-5, with unresolved D. This CDR3 contains 14 residues. V was pared by 1 base and J by 2 bases, with 9 bases between. Germline V gene lookup returns CDR1 SGHRS and CDR2 YFSETQ. This CDR3 reads CASSLKGSQETQYF. CDR3 sequence (DNA): TGCGCCAGCAGCTTGAAGGGATCGCAAGAGACCCAGTACTTC.

The chain combines TRBV6-2 or TRBV6-3 with TRBJ1-2; D perhaps matches TRBD1 (6 bases). CDR1 is MNHEY and CDR2 is SVGEGT in the germline V gene. V lost 0 bases and J lost 3, with 8 bases in between. This CDR3 has 14 amino acids. CDR3 sequence: CASSYSTGDYGYTF. For the CDR3, the DNA is TGTGCCAGCAGTTACTCGACAGGCGACTATGGCTACACCTTC.

The chain employs TRBV25-1 and TRBJ2-7; 11 nucleotides agree with TRBD2. Germline loops: CDR1 MGHDK, CDR2 SYGVNS. V gave up 8 bases and J gave up 2 bases; unmatched junction bases: 2. CDR3 size: 13 residues. CDR3: CASLAGGAYEQYF. The CDR3 nucleotides are TGTGCCAGCCTAGCGGGAGGAGCCTACGAGCAGTACTTC.

This clonotype was seen a handful of times. The rearrangement links TRBV29-1 to TRBJ2-5, with 9 bases aligning to TRBD2. CDR3 size: 10 residues. The germline V gene encodes CDR1 SQVTM and CDR2 ANQGSEA. This chain's CDR3 is CGAGGETQYF. The CDR3 coding sequence is TGCGGAGCGGGAGGAGAGACCCAGTACTTC.

This clonotype appeared once. The gene calls are TRBV5-1 and TRBJ2-5; 9 nucleotides agree with TRBD2. The CDR3 runs 16 residues. Losses at the gene ends were 1 base for V and 5 bases for J; bases not matched to a gene: 9. Germline values: CDR1 SGHRS, CDR2 YFSETQ. This chain's CDR3 is CASSLWGSGRPETQYF. In nucleotides, the CDR3 is TGCGCCAGCAGCTTGTGGGGTAGCGGGAGACCCGAGACCCAGTACTTC. Full variable domain (missing parts from reference TRBV5-1 and TRBJ2-5): KAGVTQTPRYLIKTRGQQVTLSCSPISGHRSVSWYQQTPGQGLQFLFEYFSETQRNKGNFPGRFSGRQFSNSRSEMNVSTLELGDSALYLCASSLWGSGRPETQYFGPGTRLLVL.

The sample holds many counts of this clonotype. The chain links TRBV5-1 to TRBJ2-5; D is ambiguous. The CDR3 spans 13 residues. V dropped 1 base and J dropped 1 base, with 5 bases sitting between them. In germline, CDR1 is SGHRS, CDR2 YFSETQ. CDR3 DNA sequence: TGCGCCAGCAGCTTGCAGCTCCAAGAGACCCAGTACTTC. Its protein product is CASSLQLQETQYF.

This chain uses TRBV25-1 with TRBJ2-2; D ambiguous. Germline V CDR1 and CDR2: MGHDK, SYGVNS. The CDR3 is made up of 14 amino acids. V shed 1 base and J shed 4 bases, with 7 bases lying between them. The CDR3 loop is CASSESGTTGELFF. The DNA for the CDR3 is TGTGCCAGCAGTGAATCCGGAACCACCGGGGAGCTGTTTTTT.

This clonotype was observed many times. This chain joins TRBV15 and TRBJ2-2; weak D call: TRBD2 (5 bases). Germline CDR1 is LNHNV and CDR2 is YYDKDF (reference sequence). Trimming shortened V by 1 base and J by 2 bases, and 8 bases separated the two germline ends. The CDR3 spans 15 residues. CDR3 residues: CATSRAGLNTGELFF. The CDR3 DNA is TGTGCCACCAGCAGAGCCGGACTCAACACCGGGGAGCTGTTTTTT.

In its sample, this clonotype was seen a few times. The rearrangement uses TRBV4-2 and TRBJ2-7, with TRBD1 matching over 9 bases. The V gene's germline CDR1 is LGHNA and CDR2 YNFKEQ. J lost 3 bases, V lost 5 bases, and 8 bases had no gene match. The CDR3 covers 15 residues. The CDR3 DNA reads as TGTGCCAGCAGCGCAACCGGGACAGGGTTCTACGAGCAGTACTTC. It yields the protein CASSATGTGFYEQYF.

This clonotype was observed a few times. The rearrangement uses TRBV15 and TRBJ2-1; D not certain. Germline CDR1 LNHNV, CDR2 YYDKDF (reference sequence). The CDR3 sequence is 14 residues long. V shed 2 bases and J shed 6 bases, with 11 bases lying between them. CDR3 sequence (DNA): TGTGCCACCAGCAGACCCTTCCAGTTCAATGAGCAGTTCTTC. Protein: CATSRPFQFNEQFF.

V gene TRBV5-1 combines with J gene TRBJ2-1; TRBD1 or TRBD2 may be the D gene (5 bases each). The CDR3 totals 16 residues. Trimming pared 1 base from V and 1 base from J, leaving 12 bases between. CDR1 and CDR2 (germline): SGHRS, YFSETQ. The CDR3 DNA follows: TGCGCCAGCAGCTTGAATCAGGGAGAATCCTACAATGAGCAGTTCTTC. It translates to CASSLNQGESYNEQFF.

The gene calls are TRBV12-3 or TRBV12-4 and TRBJ2-2; 7 nucleotides line up with TRBD2. Losses at the gene ends were 5 bases for V and 5 bases for J; bases not matched to a gene: 11. The CDR3 runs to 16 residues. The CDR3 DNA reads TGTGCCAGCAGTCCCTCTGGGGGGGGGAGGACCGGGGAGCTGTTTTTT. This gives the protein CASSPSGGGRTGELFF.

The table lists this clonotype with a few counts. V gene TRBV2 combines with J gene TRBJ2-2, with D unclear. The germline CDR1 and CDR2 sequences are SNHLY and FYNNEI. The CDR3 is 15 residues long. The ends were cut back, 6 bases at V and 7 bases at J, with 18 bases in the middle. The CDR3 bases are TGTGCCAGCAGCGCTCGGGTCCAAGGTGGCGGGGAGCTGTTTTTT. It is translated as CASSARVQGGGELFF.

The sample holds a few counts of this clonotype. The J gene is TRBJ2-1, the V gene TRBV7-9, with D possibly TRBD2 on 5 matching bases. The V gene's germline CDR1 is SEHNR and CDR2 FQNEAQ (reference sequence). This CDR3 is 12 amino acids long. V gave up 5 bases and J gave up 15 bases, with 17 bases separating them. In DNA form, the CDR3 reads TGTGCCAGCAGCCAATGGGTAGGAGGTTTGTTCTTC. Protein sequence: CASSQWVGGLFF.

The genes are TRBV28 and TRBJ2-4, with a tentative D call TRBD1 (7 bases). The germline gives CDR1 MDHEN, CDR2 SYDVKM. The CDR3 runs 15 residues. V was pared by 5 bases and J by 8 bases, with 19 bases between. The chain's CDR3 is CASSDFDREEDIQYF. CDR3 coding DNA: TGTGCCAGCAGTGATTTCGACAGGGAGGAAGACATTCAGTACTTC. Full variable domain (rest looked up from reference TRBV28 and TRBJ2-4): DVKVTQSSRYLVKRTGEKVFLECVQDMDHENMFWYRQDPGLGLRLIYFSYDVKMKEKGDIPEGYSVSREKKERFSLILESASTNQTSMYLCASSDFDREEDIQYFGAGTRLSVL.

This clonotype has more than one count but fewer than ten. The rearrangement uses TRBV29-1 and TRBJ2-1, with D possibly TRBD1 on 6 matching bases. Germline assignment: CDR1 SQVTM and CDR2 ANQGSEA. Trimming removed 5 bases from V and 7 bases from J, with 18 bases in between. The CDR3 length is 14 residues. CDR3 amino acids: CSVNTGSTGNEQFF. CDR3 nucleotides: TGCAGCGTTAACACCGGGTCCACAGGGAATGAGCAGTTCTTC.

The gene calls are TRBV7-9 and TRBJ1-6, with D unresolved. CDR1 SEHNR and CDR2 FQNEAQ come from the germline V gene (reference sequence). The CDR3 runs 15 residues. Trimming pared 4 bases from V and 0 bases from J, leaving 7 bases between. CDR3 region: CASSYGSSYNSPLHF. The CDR3 DNA follows: TGTGCCAGCAGCTATGGAAGCTCCTATAATTCACCCCTCCACTTT.

This clonotype was seen more than once but under ten times. The chain carries TRBV20-1 and TRBJ2-1; D is possibly TRBD2 (6 bases). The germline V gene has CDR1 DFQATT and CDR2 SNEGSKA (reference sequence). The CDR3 extends over 14 amino acids. V lost 5 bases and J 9 bases, leaving 20 bases between the germline ends. CDR3 nucleotides: TGCAGTGCTCCCCTTAGCGGACCCCGCAGTGAGCAGTTCTTC. Translation: CSAPLSGPRSEQFF.

This clonotype was observed a handful of times. The chain has TRBV24-1 and TRBJ2-1; D possibly uses TRBD1 or TRBD2 (5 bases each). V lost 2 bases and J lost 4, with 26 bases in between. Germline V lookup: CDR1 KGHDR, CDR2 SFDVKD. The CDR3 runs 20 residues. This CDR3 reads CATSDSRFKSAGTTYNEQFF. CDR3 DNA sequence: TGTGCCACCAGTGATTCCCGGTTTAAATCGGCTGGGACCACATACAATGAGCAGTTCTTC.

This clonotype came up many times. V and J are TRBV7-2 and TRBJ2-2, with a possible D match to TRBD2 (7 bases). Germline-derived CDR1 and CDR2 are SGHTA and FQGNSA. Trimming removed 7 bases from V and 4 bases from J, with 13 bases in between. The CDR3 covers 14 residues. CDR3 in amino acids: CASKGGPSTGELFF. DNA for the CDR3: TGTGCCAGCAAGGGGGGGCCAAGCACCGGGGAGCTGTTTTTT.

V is TRBV7-3 and J is TRBJ2-2; maybe TRBD2 (6 bases). The V and J ends lost 5 bases and 7 bases respectively, with 11 bases between them. This CDR3 has 13 residues. Germline-derived CDR1 and CDR2 are SGHTA and FQGTGA. The CDR3 protein is CASSRERVGELFF. CDR3 DNA sequence: TGTGCCAGCAGCCGGGAGAGGGTCGGGGAGCTGTTTTTT.

This clonotype was seen a few times. The J gene is TRBJ2-1, the V gene TRBV29-1; 12 nucleotides line up with TRBD2. The CDR3 is 15 residues long. CDR1 is SQVTM, CDR2 ANQGSEA, per germline. Trimming cost V 7 bases and J 4 bases; bases outside gene matches: 8. CDR3 sequence (DNA): TGCAGCGCCCCAAGGACTAGCGGGATGTACAATGAGCAGTTCTTC. Encoded protein: CSAPRTSGMYNEQFF.

The table lists this clonotype with a few counts. V and J are TRBV18 and TRBJ2-3, with unresolved D. The V and J ends lost 0 bases and 2 bases respectively, with 6 bases between them. This CDR3 has 14 amino acids. Germline V gene data show CDR1 as KGHSH and CDR2 as LQKENI. The CDR3 region is CASSPPRPTDTQYF. DNA for the CDR3: TGTGCCAGCTCACCACCTAGACCCACAGATACGCAGTATTTT.

This chain uses TRBV12-3 or TRBV12-4 with TRBJ2-5, with no clear D. V shed 3 bases and J shed 5 bases, with 10 bases lying between them. The length of the CDR3 is 13 residues. The CDR3 nucleotides are TGTGCCAGCAGTTTTAGGGTCTTGGAGACCCAGTACTTC. The encoded protein is CASSFRVLETQYF.

This clonotype came up many times. The rearrangement uses TRBV9 and TRBJ2-3, with TRBD2 identical over 8 bases. V gave up 3 bases and J gave up 2 bases; unmatched junction bases: 8. The CDR3 loop spans 16 amino acids. In germline, CDR1 is SGDLS, CDR2 YYNGEE. CDR3 coding DNA: TGTGCCAGCAGCGCCCCTTCGGGAGGGTTCACAGATACGCAGTATTTT. Amino acid sequence: CASSAPSGGFTDTQYF.

This clonotype came up a few times. The V and J genes are TRBV7-6 and TRBJ2-2, with 9 bases aligning to TRBD2. V gave up 3 bases and J gave up 4 bases; unmatched junction bases: 9. CDR3 length: 17 amino acids. The germline V gene has CDR1 SGHVS and CDR2 FNYEAQ. The CDR3 loop reads CASSLDPPSGVTGELFF. The CDR3 DNA sequence: TGTGCCAGCAGCTTGGACCCCCCTAGCGGGGTCACCGGGGAGCTGTTTTTT. The full variable domain, its missing parts supplied by reference TRBV7-6 and TRBJ2-2, is GAGVSQSPRYKVTKRGQDVALRCDPISGHVSLYWYRQALGQGPEFLTYFNYEAQQDKSGLPNDRFSAERPEGSISTLTIQRTEQRDSAMYRCASSLDPPSGVTGELFFGEGSRLTVL.

This clonotype was picked up a small number of times. The CDR3 DNA reads TGCGCCAGCAGCCAAGATCCAGGTAGAATCTCTGGGGCCAACGTCCTGACTTTC. Translating it yields CASSQDPGRISGANVLTF. The chain couples TRBV4-3 to TRBJ2-6, with D unresolved. Trimming pared 0 bases from V and 0 bases from J, leaving 12 bases between. The germline V gene has CDR1 LGHNA and CDR2 YSLEER. The CDR3 length is 18 residues.